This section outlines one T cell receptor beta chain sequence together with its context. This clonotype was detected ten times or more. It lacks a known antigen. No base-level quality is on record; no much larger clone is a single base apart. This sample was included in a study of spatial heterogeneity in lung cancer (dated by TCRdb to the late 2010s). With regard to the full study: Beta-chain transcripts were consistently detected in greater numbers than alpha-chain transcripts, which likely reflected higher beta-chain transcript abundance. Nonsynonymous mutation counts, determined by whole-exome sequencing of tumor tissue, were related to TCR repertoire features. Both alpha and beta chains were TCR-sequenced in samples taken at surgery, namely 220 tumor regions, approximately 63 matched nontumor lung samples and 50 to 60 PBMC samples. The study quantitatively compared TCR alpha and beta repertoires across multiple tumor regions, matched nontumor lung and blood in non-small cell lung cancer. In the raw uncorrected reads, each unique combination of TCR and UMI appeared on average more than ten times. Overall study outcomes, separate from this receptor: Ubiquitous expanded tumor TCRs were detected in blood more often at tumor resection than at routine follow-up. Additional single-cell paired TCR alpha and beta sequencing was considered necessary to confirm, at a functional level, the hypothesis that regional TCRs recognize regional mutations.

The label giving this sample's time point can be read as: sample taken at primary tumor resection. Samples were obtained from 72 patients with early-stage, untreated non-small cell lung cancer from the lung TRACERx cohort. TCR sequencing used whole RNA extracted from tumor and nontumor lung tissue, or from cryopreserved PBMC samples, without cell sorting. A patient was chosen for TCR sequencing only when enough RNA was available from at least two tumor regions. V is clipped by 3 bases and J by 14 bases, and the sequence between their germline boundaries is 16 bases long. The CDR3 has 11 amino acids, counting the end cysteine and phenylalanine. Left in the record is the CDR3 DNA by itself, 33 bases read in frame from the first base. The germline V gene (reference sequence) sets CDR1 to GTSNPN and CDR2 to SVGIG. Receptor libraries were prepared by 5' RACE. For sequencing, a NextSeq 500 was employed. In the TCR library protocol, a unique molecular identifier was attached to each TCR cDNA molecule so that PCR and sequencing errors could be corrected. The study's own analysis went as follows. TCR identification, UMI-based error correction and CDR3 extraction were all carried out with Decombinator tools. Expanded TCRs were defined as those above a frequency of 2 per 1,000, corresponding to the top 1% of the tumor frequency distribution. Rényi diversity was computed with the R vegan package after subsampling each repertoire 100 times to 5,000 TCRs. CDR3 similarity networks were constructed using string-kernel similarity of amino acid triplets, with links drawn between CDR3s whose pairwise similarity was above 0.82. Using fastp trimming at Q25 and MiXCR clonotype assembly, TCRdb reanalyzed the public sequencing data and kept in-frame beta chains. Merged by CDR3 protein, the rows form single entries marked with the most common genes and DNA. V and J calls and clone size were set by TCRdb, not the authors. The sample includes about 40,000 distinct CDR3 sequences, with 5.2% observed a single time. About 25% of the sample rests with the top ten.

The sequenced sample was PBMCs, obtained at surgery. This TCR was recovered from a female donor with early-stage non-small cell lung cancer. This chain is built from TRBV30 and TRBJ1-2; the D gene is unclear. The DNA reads TGTGCCTGGAGAGCCGGGCCCGTGTCGACCTTC. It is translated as CAWRAGPVSTF.